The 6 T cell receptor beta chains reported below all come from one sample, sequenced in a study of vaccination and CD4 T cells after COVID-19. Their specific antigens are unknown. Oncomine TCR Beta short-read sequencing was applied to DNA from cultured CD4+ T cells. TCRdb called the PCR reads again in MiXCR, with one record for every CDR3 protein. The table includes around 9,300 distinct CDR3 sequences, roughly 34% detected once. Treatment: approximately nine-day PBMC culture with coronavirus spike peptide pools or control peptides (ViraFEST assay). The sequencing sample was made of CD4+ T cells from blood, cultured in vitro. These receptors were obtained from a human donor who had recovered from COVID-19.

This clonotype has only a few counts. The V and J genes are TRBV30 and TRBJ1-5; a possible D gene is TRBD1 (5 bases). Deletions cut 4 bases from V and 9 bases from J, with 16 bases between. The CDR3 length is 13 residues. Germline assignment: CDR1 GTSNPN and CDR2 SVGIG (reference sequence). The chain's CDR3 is CAWNKGGVGPQHF. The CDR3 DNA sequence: TGTGCCTGGAATAAGGGAGGGGTAGGGCCCCAGCATTTT.

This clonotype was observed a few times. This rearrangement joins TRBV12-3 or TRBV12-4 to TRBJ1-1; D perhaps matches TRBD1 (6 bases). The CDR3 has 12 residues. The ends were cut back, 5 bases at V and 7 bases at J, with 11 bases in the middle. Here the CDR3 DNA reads TGTGCCAGCAGTGAGACAGGACGTGAAGCTTTCTTT. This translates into CASSETGREAFF.

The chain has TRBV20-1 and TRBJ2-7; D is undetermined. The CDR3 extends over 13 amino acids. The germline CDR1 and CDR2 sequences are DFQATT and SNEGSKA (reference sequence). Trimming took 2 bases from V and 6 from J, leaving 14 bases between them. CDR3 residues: CSARNWPDGEQYF. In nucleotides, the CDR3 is TGCAGTGCTAGAAATTGGCCTGACGGCGAGCAGTACTTC.

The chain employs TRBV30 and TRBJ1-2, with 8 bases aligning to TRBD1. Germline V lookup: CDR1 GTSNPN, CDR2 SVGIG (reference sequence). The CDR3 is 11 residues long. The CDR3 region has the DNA TGTGCACAGGGGGTTGGATATGGCTACACCTTC. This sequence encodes CAQGVGYGYTF.

The CDR3 sequence: CSAWPGQGYEQYF. The CDR3 DNA follows: TGCAGCGCTTGGCCGGGACAGGGCTACGAGCAGTACTTC. This sequence joins TRBV29-1 and TRBJ2-7, with TRBD1 matching over 9 bases. Trimming took 7 bases from V and 3 from J; bases not matched to a gene: 7. The germline V gene encodes CDR1 SQVTM and CDR2 ANQGSEA. CDR3 length equals 13 residues.

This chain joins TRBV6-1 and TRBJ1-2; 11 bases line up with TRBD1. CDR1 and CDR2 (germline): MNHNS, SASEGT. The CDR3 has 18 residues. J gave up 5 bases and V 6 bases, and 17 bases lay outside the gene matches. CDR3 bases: TGTGCCAGCAGACCCGGACAGGGGGCCACTATGGGGGCTTATGGCTACACCTTC. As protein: CASRPGQGATMGAYGYTF.